One sample yielded the 17 T cell receptor beta chains listed below, sequenced in a study of identical twins. TCRdb re-derived calls from the 5' RACE reads in MiXCR, one entry per CDR3 protein. The sample records hundreds of thousands of distinct CDR3 sequences, 6% to 6.5% being singletons. The material sequenced was naive T cells sorted from blood. These receptor sequences come from a young man in good health.

This clonotype has just a few counts. The chain links TRBV29-1 to TRBJ2-2; D remains unclear. Germline values: CDR1 SQVTM, CDR2 ANQGSEA. V was shortened by 6 bases and J by 4 bases, with 3 bases between the two germline ends. The CDR3 runs 10 residues. The CDR3 region has the DNA TGCAGCGTCCGCACCGGGGAGCTGTTTTTT. Translating gives CSVRTGELFF.

This clonotype was seen only a few times. The chain employs TRBV24-1 and TRBJ1-1; 11 bases are a match to TRBD1. Germline V gives CDR1 KGHDR, CDR2 SFDVKD. Unmatched junction bases numbered 1, after V lost 7 bases and J lost 4 bases. This CDR3 is built from 13 residues. CDR3 in DNA: TGTGCCACCAGAGGGACAGGGGGCACTGAAGCTTTCTTT. It codes for CATRGTGGTEAFF.

This clonotype was counted at least ten times. The gene calls are TRBV5-1 and TRBJ2-3; possible D gene TRBD1, 5 bases. The V and J ends lost 4 bases and 2 bases respectively, with 11 bases between them. Germline V lookup: CDR1 SGHRS, CDR2 YFSETQ. The CDR3 sequence is 14 residues long. CDR3 sequence (DNA): TGCGCCAGCAGCGCGGACACCCACACAGATACGCAGTATTTT. Its translation is CASSADTHTDTQYF.

This clonotype was found many times. This chain joins TRBV29-1 and TRBJ1-5; TRBD1 might be the D (5 bases). CDR1 is SQVTM and CDR2 is ANQGSEA in the germline V gene. The CDR3 contains 14 residues. Trimming took off 3 bases at V and 1 base at J, with 10 bases between the two ends. For the CDR3, the DNA is TGCAGCGTTGATAGGGGTAGAAGCAATCAGCCCCAGCATTTT. Its protein product is CSVDRGRSNQPQHF. Combining the CDR3 with reference TRBV29-1 and TRBJ1-5 gives the whole variable domain SAVISQKPSRDICQRGTSLTIQCQVDSQVTMMFWYRQQPGQSLTLIATANQGSEATYESGFVIDKFPISRPNLTFSTLTVSNMSPEDSSIYLCSVDRGRSNQPQHFGDGTRLSIL.

This clonotype has more than one count but fewer than ten. The rearrangement joins TRBV7-6 to TRBJ2-3; unclear D gene. The germline V and J ends were trimmed by 3 bases and 2 bases, with 9 bases remaining between them. The germline V gene encodes CDR1 SGHVS and CDR2 FNYEAQ. There are 14 residues in the CDR3. Written as DNA, the CDR3 is TGTGCCAGCAGCTTTGTGGGGTACACAGATACGCAGTATTTT. Its translation is CASSFVGYTDTQYF.

About this clonotype itself: An end of the junction differs from the germline gene, which may be a read error. V usage is TRBV6-1 and J usage is TRBJ1-2, with D hard to call. Germline values: CDR1 MNHNS, CDR2 SASEGT. The length of the CDR3 is 13 residues. CDR3: CASSQARRYGYTF. The CDR3 DNA sequence: TGTGCCAGCAGTCAAGCGCGGCGCTATGGCTACACCTTC.

This clonotype was observed a few times. The DNA for the CDR3 is TGCGCCAGCGCGGTGGGAGCGGGAGGGAGAAATGAGCAGTTCTTC. This codes for CASAVGAGGRNEQFF. This rearrangement joins TRBV5-1 to TRBJ2-1, with 10 bases lining up with TRBD2. The CDR3 totals 15 residues. Looked up from germline, CDR1 is SGHRS and CDR2 is YFSETQ. The ends lost 7 bases at V and 7 bases at J; junction bases unmatched: 11.

This clonotype was seen many times. The chain joins TRBV24-1 to TRBJ1-5; a possible D gene is TRBD1 (6 bases). The V gene's germline CDR1 is KGHDR and CDR2 SFDVKD. The length of the CDR3 is 13 residues. Trimming left V 4 bases short and J 4 bases short, with 7 bases between. CDR3 amino acids: CATSETGNQPQHF. DNA of the CDR3: TGTGCCACCAGTGAAACAGGGAATCAGCCCCAGCATTTT.

This clonotype was seen many times. The chain carries TRBV5-5 and TRBJ2-1; TRBD1 aligns across 9 bases. The CDR3 sequence is 14 residues long. Unmatched junction bases numbered 13, after V lost 10 bases and J lost 8 bases. CDR1 and CDR2 (germline): SGHKS, YYEKEE (reference sequence). The CDR3 DNA is TGTGCCGCGTCTAGGCCGGGACAGGGTTATGAGCAGTTCTTC. Encoded protein: CAASRPGQGYEQFF.

The V call is TRBV6-5, the J call TRBJ2-2, with D perhaps TRBD1 (5 bases). Per germline, CDR1 MNHEY and CDR2 SVGAGI. V lost 6 bases and J lost 3, with 20 bases in between. The CDR3 contains 17 residues. CDR3 DNA: TGTGCCAGCAGATCACTCAGACAGATAGCAGACACCGGGGAGCTGTTTTTT. Translating gives CASRSLRQIADTGELFF.

This clonotype has a count of ten or more. The chain combines TRBV6-2 or TRBV6-3 with TRBJ2-7; 11 bases fit TRBD2. The V segment lost 3 bases and the J segment 0 bases; nucleotides outside the gene matches: 13. The CDR3 is made up of 19 amino acids. CDR1 and CDR2 (germline): MNHEY, SVGEGT. CDR3 sequence (DNA): TGTGCCAGCAGTTATACCGCGGGACTAGCGGAAACAAGCTCCTACGAGCAGTACTTC. Its protein is CASSYTAGLAETSSYEQYF.

This clonotype was recorded a few times. The chain employs TRBV9 and TRBJ2-6; either TRBD1 or TRBD2 may fit D (6 bases each). The CDR3 covers 14 residues. With 4 bases removed from V and 4 bases from J, the gap between germline ends came to 9 bases. Germline values: CDR1 SGDLS, CDR2 YYNGEE. CDR3 coding DNA: TGTGCCAGCAGCAGGGGGGACGGGGCCAACGTCCTGACTTTC. Translation: CASSRGDGANVLTF.

This clonotype showed up many times. The gene calls are TRBV30 and TRBJ2-5; D might be TRBD2 (5 bases). The germline gives CDR1 GTSNPN, CDR2 SVGIG (reference sequence). The CDR3 has 13 residues. Trimming cost V 3 bases and J 5 bases, with 13 bases left between them. CDR3 residues: CAWREANSETQYF. In DNA form, the CDR3 reads TGTGCCTGGAGGGAGGCTAATAGTGAGACCCAGTACTTC. Drawing the rest from reference TRBV30 and TRBJ2-5, the complete variable domain is SQTIHQWPATLVQPVGSPLSLECTVEGTSNPNLYWYRQAAGRGLQLLFYSVGIGQISSEVPQNLSASRPQDRQFILSSKKLLLSDSGFYLCAWREANSETQYFGPGTRLLVL.

The chain employs TRBV7-9 and TRBJ2-3; D ambiguous. The germline V and J ends were trimmed by 5 bases and 4 bases, with 16 bases remaining between them. Germline-derived CDR1 and CDR2 are SEHNR and FQNEAQ (reference sequence). The CDR3 contains 15 residues. The CDR3 coding sequence is TGTGCCAGCAGCACCTGGGCATCTCTCGCAGATACGCAGTATTTT. Translation: CASSTWASLADTQYF.

This clonotype turned up a few times. The rearrangement uses TRBV7-9 and TRBJ1-4; weak D call: TRBD1 (6 bases). Deletions cut 3 bases from V and 6 bases from J, with 17 bases between. CDR1 is SEHNR, CDR2 FQNEAQ, per germline (reference sequence). The CDR3 length is 16 residues. CDR3 region: CASSFFAGTKDEKLFF. The CDR3 DNA is TGTGCCAGCAGCTTCTTTGCGGGGACAAAGGATGAAAAACTGTTTTTT.

The V and J genes are TRBV7-2 and TRBJ1-5; D gene unclear. The V gene lost 4 bases and the J gene lost 7 bases, with 11 bases spanning the gap. Looked up from germline, CDR1 is SGHTA and CDR2 is FQGNSA. This CDR3 comprises 13 residues. DNA of the CDR3: TGTGCCAGCAGCTCGACGATTAGCCAGCCCCAGCATTTT. Encoded protein: CASSSTISQPQHF.

This clonotype was seen many times. The V call is TRBV20-1, the J call TRBJ2-5; weak D call: TRBD2 (6 bases). V lost 3 bases, J lost 0 bases, and 8 bases lay in between. The germline V gene has CDR1 DFQATT and CDR2 SNEGSKA (reference sequence). The CDR3 length is 13 residues. The CDR3: CSASGSHQETQYF. In nucleotides, the CDR3 is TGCAGTGCTAGCGGGAGTCACCAAGAGACCCAGTACTTC.